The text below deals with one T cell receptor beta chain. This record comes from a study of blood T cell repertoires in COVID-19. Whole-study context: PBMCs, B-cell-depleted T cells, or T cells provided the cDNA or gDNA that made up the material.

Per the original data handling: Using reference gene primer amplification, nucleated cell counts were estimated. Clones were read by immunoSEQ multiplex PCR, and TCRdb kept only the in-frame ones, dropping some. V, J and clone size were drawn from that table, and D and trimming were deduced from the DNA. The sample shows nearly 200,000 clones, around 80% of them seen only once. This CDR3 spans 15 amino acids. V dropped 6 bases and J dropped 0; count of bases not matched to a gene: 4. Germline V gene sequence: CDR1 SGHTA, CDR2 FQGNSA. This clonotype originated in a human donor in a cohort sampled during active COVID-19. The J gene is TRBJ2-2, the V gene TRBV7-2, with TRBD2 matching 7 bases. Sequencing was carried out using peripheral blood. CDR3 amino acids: CASRLGLTNTGELFF. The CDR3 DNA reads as TGTGCCAGCAGACTGGGACTAACGAACACCGGGGAGCTGTTTTTT.